This TCR beta chain was recorded in a study of blood T cell repertoires in COVID-19 (dated by TCRdb to about 2020). Broadly, across the study: Collaborator samples came from the United States, Italy and Spain and covered acute and convalescent phases of COVID-19. A freely available public database, intended as a resource for researchers studying the immune response to SARS-CoV-2, is where the repertoires were released. Sample metadata almost always included a de-identified subject ID, COVID-19 status, age in years and sex. Deeply sampled blood TCRbeta repertoires from subjects exposed to, actively infected with, or recovered from COVID-19 were included in the dataset. Samples came from the ongoing ImmuneRACE study (first 160 participants) plus 1,254 subjects from 6 global collaborators. Where available, HLA class I and class II types were obtained from metadata supplied by the sample provider rather than from assay-based typing. The prospective study material was composed of cDNA or gDNA derived from T cells, B-cell-depleted T cells, or PBMCs. Summary of the overall study and its limitations: How much clinical and demographic metadata was included differed by source and by participant, and the metadata was provided uncurated.

The collaborating institutions used their own protocols to collect whole blood in K2EDTA tubes. For TCRbeta analysis, collaborator samples were shipped as frozen whole blood, as isolated PBMCs, or as DNA extracted from either sample type. Reading from cysteine to phenylalanine, the CDR3 counts 13 amino acids. The read is trimmed to its CDR3 DNA, 39 bases read in frame from base 1. CDR1 and CDR2 are drawn from the germline V gene: MNHEY, SVGAGI. V is cut by 8 bases and J by 11 bases, and the space between the germline ends is 18 bases. This clone was picked up a small number of times. Its antigen is still unknown. Base qualities are not provided; no much larger clone lies one nucleotide away. TCRbeta CDR3 regions were amplified from genomic DNA using the immunoSEQ Assay, a bias-controlled multiplex PCR. Concerning the study's data processing: The number of nucleated cells in each sample was estimated from the amplification of reference gene primers within the assay. To quantify the absolute abundance of each unique TCRbeta CDR3 rearrangement, sequence reads were collapsed and filtered. For each sample, productive Simpson clonality was calculated as the square root of Simpson's diversity index over productive rearrangements. TCRdb re-hosts the immuneACCESS table, in-frame sequences only. Its copies lack some clones; in the studies checked, an unresolved V gene accounts for under half of them, and the cause for the rest is not known. That table supplies the V and J calls and clone size; D and trimming were determined from the DNA. Present in this sample are tens of thousands of clones, around 80% of which were seen just once. The top ten hold more than 13% of the sample.

The sample was peripheral blood. The receptor comes from a human donor in a cohort sampled during active COVID-19. The V and J segments used are TRBV6-5 and TRBJ1-4, with no D gene named confidently. The sequenced DNA is TGTGCCAGCGGAGAGACCGGCAAGCAGAAACTGTTTTTT. It translates to CASGETGKQKLFF.